This TCR beta chain comes out of a study of metastatic and nonmetastatic thyroid tumors. Looking at the study overall: Repertoire comparison spanned blood and tumor or nodule tissue of malignant and benign thyroid patients. General study points: The reported finding was significantly higher TCR beta diversity in malignant thyroid tumors relative to benign nodules, in blood and tumor.

Every patient underwent thyroid surgery untreated. TCRdb ran MiXCR on the PCR reads. The sample consists of about 5,000 clones, roughly 35% of them appearing once. Concerning this clone: No antigen is known for it.

Germline lookup yields CDR1 SGHNT and CDR2 YENEEA. The CDR3 contains 14 residues. Unmatched junction bases numbered 0, after V lost 1 base and J lost 0 bases. This sequence joins TRBV11-3 and TRBJ2-7, with 7 positions matching TRBD2. This TCR derives from a male donor with papillary thyroid cancer or a benign thyroid nodule (not recorded which). Some clones in this sample may be carry-over from other donors' samples. Sequencing was done on a sample of adjacent normal tissue. The chain's CDR3 is CASSLASGSYEQYF. CDR3 sequence (DNA): TGTGCCAGCAGCTTAGCTAGCGGCTCCTACGAGCAGTACTTC.